The 5 T cell receptor beta chains below were found in one sample sequenced in a study of shared T cell receptors in the human thymus. Profiled with immunoSEQ multiplex PCR; TCRdb holds only in-frame clones, not every one. There are 500,000 to 850,000 clones in the sample; 70% to 90% occur only once, and roughly 0.0094% lies in the top ten. The same sample was also used in a study of human thymus T cells.

The source material was thymocytes. These receptors were obtained from a boy younger than two with a congenital heart defect.

The DNA of the CDR3 is TGTGCCAGCAAGCCACGTTACCGGGACAGGGGACGGTATAATTCACCCCTCCACTTT. Amino acids: CASKPRYRDRGRYNSPLHF. The gene calls are TRBV7-2 and TRBJ1-6; TRBD1 matches at 10 bases. Looked up from germline, CDR1 is SGHTA and CDR2 is FQGNSA. The CDR3 runs to 19 residues. V shed 7 bases, J shed 4 bases, and the junction held 16 bases outside the gene matches. The whole variable domain, remainder taken from reference TRBV7-2 and TRBJ1-6, is GAGVSQSPSNKVTEKGKDVELRCDPISGHTALYWYRQSLGQGLEFLIYFQGNSAPDKSGLPSDRFSAERTGGSVSTLTIQRTQQEDSAVYLCASKPRYRDRGRYNSPLHFGNGTRLTVT.

The chain employs TRBV27 and TRBJ2-3, with 7 bases identical to TRBD2. The CDR3 runs to 15 residues. Trimming took 2 bases from V and 5 from J; bases not matched to a gene: 7. Germline V gives CDR1 MNHEY, CDR2 SMNVEV (reference sequence). The CDR3 DNA reads as TGTGCCAGCAGTTTAAAGGCGGGAGAGGGAGATACGCAGTATTTT. This encodes CASSLKAGEGDTQYF.

The gene calls are TRBV28 and TRBJ1-6; 8 bases are a match to TRBD1. Germline V gene sequence: CDR1 MDHEN, CDR2 SYDVKM. The CDR3 is 15 amino acids. J was trimmed by 4 bases and V by 7 bases; bases with no gene match: 6. In DNA form, the CDR3 reads TGTGCCAGCACCCACCGGGACAGGTATAATTCACCCCTCCACTTT. Its translation: CASTHRDRYNSPLHF.

V usage is TRBV6-5 and J usage is TRBJ1-2; D is possibly TRBD1 (5 bases). This CDR3 is 12 amino acids long. V lost 0 bases and J 7 bases, leaving 6 bases between the germline ends. Germline lookup yields CDR1 MNHEY and CDR2 SVGAGI. The CDR3 protein is CASSYSRGGYTF. The CDR3 DNA is TGTGCCAGCAGTTACTCAAGGGGTGGCTACACCTTC.

Only one count was recorded for this clone. The chain carries TRBV5-5 and TRBJ2-7; 7 bases line up with TRBD1. V shed 5 bases and J 9 bases; nucleotides not matched to a gene: 14. Germline V gives CDR1 SGHKS, CDR2 YYEKEE (reference sequence). The CDR3 totals 14 residues. CDR3 DNA: TGTGCCAGCAGTCTAGGACAGGCCCCACAGAGGCAGTACTTC. Translated, it gives CASSLGQAPQRQYF.